This T cell receptor (beta chain) was found in a study of blood T cell repertoires in COVID-19. Overall study context: Nucleic acid was either cDNA or gDNA, and it came from T cells, B-cell-depleted T cells, or PBMCs.

Germline V gene sequence: CDR1 LNHDA, CDR2 SQIVND (reference sequence). The CDR3 extends over 14 amino acids. V shed 3 bases and J shed 3 bases, with 8 bases lying between them. This clone was counted between two and nine times. Here immunoSEQ multiplex PCR was the method, and the copy in TCRdb shows in-frame clones only, minus some. The sample carries about 170,000 clones, roughly 70% recorded once. The gene calls are TRBV19 and TRBJ2-2, with TRBD1 as a possible D gene (6 bases). Sequenced sample: peripheral blood. This TCR derives from a woman aged 80 or older with acute or convalescent COVID-19. The CDR3 sequence: CASSIWTDTGELFF. CDR3 bases: TGTGCCAGTAGTATCTGGACAGACACCGGGGAGCTGTTTTTT.